The source of this T cell receptor beta chain is a study of blood T cell repertoires in COVID-19. In the study overall: In each case, the material was cDNA or gDNA derived from T cells, B-cell-depleted T cells, or PBMCs.

Here immunoSEQ multiplex PCR was the method, and the copy in TCRdb shows in-frame clones only, minus some. This table holds 140,000 to 150,000 clones, approximately 90% found once. This CDR3 is 16 amino acids long. CDR1 is LNHDA, CDR2 SQIVND, per germline (reference sequence). With 7 bases clipped from V and 2 bases from J, the junction kept 11 bases outside the gene matches. The rearrangement joins TRBV19 to TRBJ1-1, with 9 bases identical to TRBD1. The sequence was obtained from a woman aged 45 to 65 with acute or convalescent COVID-19. Sequencing was carried out using peripheral blood. DNA of the CDR3: TGTGCCAGTACTACGGGACAGGGACTCCATAACACTGAAGCTTTCTTT. Translating it yields CASTTGQGLHNTEAFF.